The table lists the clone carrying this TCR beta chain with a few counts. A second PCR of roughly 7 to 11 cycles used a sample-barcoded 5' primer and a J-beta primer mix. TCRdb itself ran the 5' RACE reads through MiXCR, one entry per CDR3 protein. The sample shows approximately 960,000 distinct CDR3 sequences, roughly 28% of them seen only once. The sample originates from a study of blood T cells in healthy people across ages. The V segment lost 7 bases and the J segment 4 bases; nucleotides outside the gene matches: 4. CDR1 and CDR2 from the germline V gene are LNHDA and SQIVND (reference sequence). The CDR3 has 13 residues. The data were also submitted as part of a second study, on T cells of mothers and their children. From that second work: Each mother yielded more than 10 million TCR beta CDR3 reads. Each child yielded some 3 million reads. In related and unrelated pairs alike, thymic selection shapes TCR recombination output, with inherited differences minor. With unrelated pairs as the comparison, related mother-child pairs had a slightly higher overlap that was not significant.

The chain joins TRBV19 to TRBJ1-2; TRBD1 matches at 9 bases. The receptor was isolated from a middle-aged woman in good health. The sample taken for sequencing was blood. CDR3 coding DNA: TGTGCCAGTAACACAGGGGGCGGCTATGGCTACACCTTC. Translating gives CASNTGGGYGYTF. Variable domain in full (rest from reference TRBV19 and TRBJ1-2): DGGITQSPKYLFRKEGQNVTLSCEQNLNHDAMYWYRQDPGQGLRLIYYSQIVNDFQKGDIAEGYSVSREKKESFPLTVTSAQKNPTAFYLCASNTGGGYGYTFGSGTRLTVV.